The 11 T cell receptor beta chains in this list originate from one sample, sequenced in a study of T cell changes during pregnancy in multiple sclerosis. The repertoire was sequenced with immunoSEQ multiplex PCR; TCRdb's copy has only in-frame clones and lacks some. This table holds some 110,000 clones, around 90% found once. Here the sequenced sample was peripheral blood, taken in the third trimester of pregnancy. Receptors were obtained from a female donor with multiple sclerosis, enrolled in a pregnancy study.

This chain's CDR3 is CASSILGSEETQYF. In DNA form, the CDR3 reads TGTGCCAGCAGCATTTTGGGCAGTGAAGAGACCCAGTACTTC. The chain has TRBV21-1 and TRBJ2-5; the table's D call TRBD1 went unverified against the DNA. TRBV21-1 is a pseudogene segment. The CDR3 spans 14 residues.

This clone showed up just once. The J gene is TRBJ1-2, the V gene TRBV7-9; 7 positions match TRBD1. The germline V gene has CDR1 SEHNR and CDR2 FQNEAQ (reference sequence). Trimming took 3 bases from V and 4 from J; bases not matched to a gene: 11. The CDR3 covers 16 residues. For the CDR3, the DNA is TGTGCCAGCAGCTTGACAGGGCAGGAACCGTTCTATGGCTACACCTTC. This sequence encodes CASSLTGQEPFYGYTF.

The genes are TRBV5-6 and TRBJ1-5, with unresolved D. The CDR3 has 13 amino acids. Per germline, CDR1 SGHDT and CDR2 YYEEEE. V lost 4 bases and J 5 bases, leaving 10 bases between the germline ends. CDR3 residues: CASSMERDQPQHF. CDR3 coding DNA: TGTGCCAGCAGCATGGAGAGGGATCAGCCCCAGCATTTT.

The chain uses TRBV12-5 and TRBJ1-2, with TRBD1 identical over 8 bases. CDR1 LGHNT and CDR2 FRNRAP come from the germline V gene. The CDR3 length is 17 residues. V dropped 3 bases and J dropped 4; count of bases not matched to a gene: 13. In nucleotides, the CDR3 is TGTGCTAGTGGTTTACAATCGACAGGGGCGACCATCTATGGCTACACCTTC. Amino acid sequence: CASGLQSTGATIYGYTF.

This chain joins TRBV9 and TRBJ1-1, with no clear D. The CDR3 totals 13 residues. Trimming pared 4 bases from V and 6 bases from J, leaving 13 bases between. Germline loops: CDR1 SGDLS, CDR2 YYNGEE. For the CDR3, the DNA is TGTGCCAGCAGCCGGGAGCTCAACGCTGAAGCTTTCTTT. Translating gives CASSRELNAEAFF.

The V call is TRBV30, the J call TRBJ1-1, with a tentative D call TRBD1 (5 bases). Per the germline V gene, CDR1 is GTSNPN and CDR2 is SVGIG (reference sequence). V lost 4 bases to trimming and J lost 1 base, with 16 bases between them. The CDR3 covers 15 residues. The DNA for the CDR3 is TGTGCCTGGATTCTCACCGACAGATGGAACACTGAAGCTTTCTTT. Its translation is CAWILTDRWNTEAFF.

This clone was detected once. The rearrangement links TRBV28 to TRBJ2-7; TRBD2 matches at 8 bases. Germline CDR1 is MDHEN and CDR2 is SYDVKM. The CDR3 spans 17 residues. Germline trimming cut 6 bases from V and 0 bases from J; bases unmatched to any gene: 13. The CDR3 DNA reads as TGTGCCAGCAGCCAGGGGCAGCTAGCGGGTCACTCCTACGAGCAGTACTTC. It yields the protein CASSQGQLAGHSYEQYF.

CDR3 sequence reads: CASSVAGARYNEQFF. The CDR3 bases are TGTGCCAGCAGCGTGGCGGGGGCCCGTTACAATGAGCAGTTCTTC. The chain joins TRBV9 to TRBJ2-1, with D possibly matching TRBD2 (7 bases). Trimming left V 2 bases short and J 4 bases short, with 13 bases between. Germline lookup yields CDR1 SGDLS and CDR2 YYNGEE. The CDR3 length is 15 residues.

J is TRBJ2-3 and V is TRBV4-1, with D possibly matching TRBD2 (6 bases). Germline V gene sequence: CDR1 MGHRA, CDR2 YSYEKL. V lost 1 base to trimming and J lost 4 bases, with 21 bases between them. This CDR3 spans 18 amino acids. The CDR3 loop reads CASSQGKTGDSRPDTQYF. The CDR3 nucleotides read TGCGCCAGCAGCCAAGGGAAAACGGGAGACAGTCGTCCAGATACGCAGTATTTT.

The V and J genes are TRBV25-1 and TRBJ2-7; 9 bases line up with TRBD2. The CDR3 is made up of 13 amino acids. Trimming removed 8 bases from V and 0 bases from J; junction bases left unmatched: 2. Germline V gene lookup returns CDR1 MGHDK and CDR2 SYGVNS. CDR3 DNA sequence: TGTGCCAGCCATAGCGGGAGCTCCTACGAGCAGTACTTC. Amino acids: CASHSGSSYEQYF.

V is TRBV4-1 and J is TRBJ2-1, with a weak D call TRBD2 (6 bases). This CDR3 contains 15 residues. With 5 bases removed from V and 8 bases from J, the gap between germline ends came to 19 bases. The germline gives CDR1 MGHRA, CDR2 YSYEKL. CDR3 nucleotide sequence: TGCGCCAGCAGCGACCTGGACTACCCTTTGCATGAGCAGTTCTTC. It translates to CASSDLDYPLHEQFF.